This T cell receptor beta chain was observed in a study of blood T cell repertoires in COVID-19. Study information: Donors in the United States, Italy and Spain gave samples during acute or convalescent COVID-19.

Those enrolled in Seattle joined during active infection and were followed longitudinally afterward. The authors' processing: Quantification of nucleated cells was approximated via reference gene primer amplification. Method: immunoSEQ multiplex PCR; TCRdb's copy keeps in-frame clones and lacks some. D and trimming come from the DNA, and the V and J calls and clone size come from that table. This table holds 400,000 or so clones, 85% to 90% found once. Deletions cut 6 bases from V and 3 bases from J, with 11 bases between. Germline loops: CDR1 LNHDA, CDR2 SQIVND (reference sequence). The CDR3 length is 13 residues.

The V call is TRBV19, the J call TRBJ1-2, with D perhaps matching TRBD1 (6 bases). The origin of this receptor is a man in his late teens or twenties with COVID-19, enrolled during active disease. The sample consisted of peripheral blood. DNA of the CDR3: TGTGCCAGTAGCCCTGGGGGCGACTATGGCTACACCTTC. Its translation is CASSPGGDYGYTF.